This entry concerns a single TCR beta chain. No antigen is known for it. No qualities accompany the bases; no much larger clone lies one base away. Receptor amplification or capture employed the immunoSEQ multiplex PCR assay. TCRdb carries this immuneACCESS record with in-frame sequences only. Its versions omit some clonotypes, under half of them owing to an unresolved V gene in the studies checked, with the rest unexplained. This sample comprises about 79,000 clones, approximately 94% of them detected only once. The ten top clones hold roughly 1.2% of the sample. At the junction V is shortened by 4 bases and J by 6 bases, with 6 bases in between. From the germline V gene, CDR1 is MDHEN and CDR2 is SYDVKM. The CDR3 runs 11 residues from the cysteine to the phenylalanine. Only CDR3 DNA remains: 33 bases, in frame from the first base. The data were obtained in a study of control samples from healthy donors and cancer patients (TCRdb year 2020).

This TCR came from a woman aged 40-49 years with lung cancer. The sequencing sample was made of PBMCs. Recombination connected TRBV28 to TRBJ1-1, with the identity of the D gene unclear. The CDR3 region reads CASSYRAEAFF. The sequenced DNA: TGTGCCAGCAGTTATCGGGCTGAAGCTTTCTTT.